This T cell receptor (beta chain) was captured by sequencing in a study of OX40 agonist ivuxolimab in advanced cancers. Background on the study: The dose-escalation group included hepatocellular carcinoma, melanoma, renal cell carcinoma and head and neck cancer.

A note on this clone: Its antigen is as yet unknown.

Broader study findings: Average numbers of expanded clones were greater in CD8+ T cells than in CD4+. Circulating CD4+ and CD8+ T cells showed clonal expansion by week 6 at 0.1 to 3.0 mg/kg.

Clones were sequenced by immunoSEQ multiplex PCR, and TCRdb holds only the in-frame ones, with some missing. The table includes 75,000 to 95,000 clones, roughly 90% detected once. The material was CD4+ or CD8+ T cells sorted from blood, obtained in a trial of the OX40 agonist ivuxolimab. This TCR derives from an adult with an advanced solid tumor such as melanoma, head and neck, liver or kidney cancer.

The CDR3 protein is CASSRQATNEKLFF. The CDR3 DNA is TGTGCCAGTAGTCGACAAGCAACTAATGAAAAACTGTTTTTT. V gene TRBV19 combines with J gene TRBJ1-4; D gene ambiguous. Trimming removed 5 bases from V and 0 bases from J, with 7 bases in between. This CDR3 is built from 14 residues. In germline, CDR1 is LNHDA, CDR2 SQIVND (reference sequence).